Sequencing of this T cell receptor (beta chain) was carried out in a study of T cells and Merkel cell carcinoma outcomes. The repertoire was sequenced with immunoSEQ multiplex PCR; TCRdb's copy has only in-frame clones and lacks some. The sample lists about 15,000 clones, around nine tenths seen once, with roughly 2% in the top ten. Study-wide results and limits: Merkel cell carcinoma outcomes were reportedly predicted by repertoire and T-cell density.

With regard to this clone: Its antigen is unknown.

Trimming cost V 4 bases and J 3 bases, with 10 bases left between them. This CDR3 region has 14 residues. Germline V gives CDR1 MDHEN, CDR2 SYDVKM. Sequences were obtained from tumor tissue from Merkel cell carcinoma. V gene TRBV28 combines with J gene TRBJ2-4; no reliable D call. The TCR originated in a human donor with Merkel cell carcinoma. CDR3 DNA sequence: TGTGCCAGCAGTTCCCCGGTTGACAAAAACATTCAGTACTTC. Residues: CASSSPVDKNIQYF. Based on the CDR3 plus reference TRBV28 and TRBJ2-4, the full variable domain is DVKVTQSSRYLVKRTGEKVFLECVQDMDHENMFWYRQDPGLGLRLIYFSYDVKMKEKGDIPEGYSVSREKKERFSLILESASTNQTSMYLCASSSPVDKNIQYFGAGTRLSVL.